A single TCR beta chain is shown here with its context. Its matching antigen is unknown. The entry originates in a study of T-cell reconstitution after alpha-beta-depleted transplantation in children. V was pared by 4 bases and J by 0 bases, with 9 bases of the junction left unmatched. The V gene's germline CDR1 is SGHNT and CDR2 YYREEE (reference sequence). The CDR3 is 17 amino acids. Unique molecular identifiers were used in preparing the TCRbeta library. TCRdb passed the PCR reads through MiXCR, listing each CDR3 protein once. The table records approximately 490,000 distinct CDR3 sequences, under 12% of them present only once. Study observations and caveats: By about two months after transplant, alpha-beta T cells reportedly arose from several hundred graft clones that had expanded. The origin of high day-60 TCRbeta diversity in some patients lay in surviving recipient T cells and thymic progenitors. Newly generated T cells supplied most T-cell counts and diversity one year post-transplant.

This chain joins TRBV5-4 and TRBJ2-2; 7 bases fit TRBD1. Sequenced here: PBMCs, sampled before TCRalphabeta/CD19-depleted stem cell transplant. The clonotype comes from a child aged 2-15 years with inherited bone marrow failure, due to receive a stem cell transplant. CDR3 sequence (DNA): TGTGCCAGCAGCCGCGTGATAGGGGGCCCGAACACCGGGGAGCTGTTTTTT. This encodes CASSRVIGGPNTGELFF.